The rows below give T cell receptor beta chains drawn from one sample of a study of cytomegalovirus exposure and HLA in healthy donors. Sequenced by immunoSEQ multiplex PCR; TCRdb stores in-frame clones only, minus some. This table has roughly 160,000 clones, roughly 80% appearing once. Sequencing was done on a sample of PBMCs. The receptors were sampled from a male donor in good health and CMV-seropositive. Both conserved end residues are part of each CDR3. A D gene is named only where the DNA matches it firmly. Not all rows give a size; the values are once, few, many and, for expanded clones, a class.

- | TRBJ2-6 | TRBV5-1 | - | TGCGCCAGCAGCCTGGGCGGGTACCCATTCTCTGGGGCCAACGTCCTGACTTTC | CASSLGGYPFSGANVLTF
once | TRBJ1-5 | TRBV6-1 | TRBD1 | TGTGCCAGCAGTGAAGACAGGGGAGGCAATCAGCCCCAGCATTTT | CASSEDRGGNQPQHF
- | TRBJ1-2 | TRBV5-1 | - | TGCGCCAGCAGCGAACCGGGGAGTTCGTATGGCTACACCTTC | CASSEPGSSYGYTF
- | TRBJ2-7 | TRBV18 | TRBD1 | TGTGCCAGCTCACCGGACAGGGGGCTTTCCTACGAGCAGTACTTC | CASSPDRGLSYEQYF
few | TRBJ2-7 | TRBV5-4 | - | TGTGCCAGCAGCTTGTTACAGGGAACTCAAGAGCAGTACTTC | CASSLLQGTQEQYF
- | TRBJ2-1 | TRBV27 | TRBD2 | TGTGCCAGCAGTCCGCGGCAAACGGGAGGGTTGCATGAGCAGTTCTTC | CASSPRQTGGLHEQFF
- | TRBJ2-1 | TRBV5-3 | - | TGTGCCAGATGGGGGCGGCTTAGGGGAACCTACAATGAGCAGTTCTTC | CARWGRLRGTYNEQFF
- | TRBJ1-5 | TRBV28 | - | TGTGCCAGCAGTTCTACTGTATGGCAGCCCCAGCATTTT | CASSSTVWQPQHF
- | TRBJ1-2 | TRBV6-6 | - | TGTGCCAGCAGTTTGACGGGACAACTACCTTATGGCTACACCTTC | CASSLTGQLPYGYTF
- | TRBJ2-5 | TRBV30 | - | TGTGCCTGGATTGCCGCGGGGAGTTCCGGAGAGACCCAGTACTTC | CAWIAAGSSGETQYF
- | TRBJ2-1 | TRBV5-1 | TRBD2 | TGCGCCAGCAATCTAGCGGGGGGGCTCCATGAGCAGTTCTTC | CASNLAGGLHEQFF
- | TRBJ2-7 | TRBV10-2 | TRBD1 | TGCGCCAGCAGTAAACCGGGACAGGGCCACGAGCAGTACTTC | CASSKPGQGHEQYF
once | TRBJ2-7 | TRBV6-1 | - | TGTGCCAGCATTACACCCTACGAGCAGTACTTC | CASITPYEQYF
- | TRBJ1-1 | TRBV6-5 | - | TGTGCCAGCAGTTTAGGAGTGAACACTGAAGCTTTCTTT | CASSLGVNTEAFF
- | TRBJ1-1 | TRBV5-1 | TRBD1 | TGCGCCAGCAGCGGCTGGACAGGTAACACTGAAGCTTTCTTT | CASSGWTGNTEAFF
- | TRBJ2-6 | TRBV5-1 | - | TGCGCCAGCAGCTTGTGGGGAGATAAAGTGTCTGGGGCCAACGTCCTGACTTTC | CASSLWGDKVSGANVLTF
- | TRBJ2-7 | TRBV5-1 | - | TGCGCCAGCTCGGGACTGATGTCCTACGAGCAGTACTTC | CASSGLMSYEQYF
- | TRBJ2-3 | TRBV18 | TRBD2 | TGTGCCAGCTCATCCTCTAGCGGGAGTACAGATACGCAGTATTTT | CASSSSSGSTDTQYF
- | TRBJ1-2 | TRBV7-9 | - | TGTGCCAGCAGCCCTTTAGCCCTCGGCTACACCTTC | CASSPLALGYTF
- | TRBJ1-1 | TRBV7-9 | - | TGTGCCAGCAGCTCCCAGGGGCCCGTGAACACTGAAGCTTTCTTT | CASSSQGPVNTEAFF
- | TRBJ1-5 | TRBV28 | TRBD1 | TGTGCCAGCAGTACCGGACAGGGTGGTCAGCCCCAGCATTTT | CASSTGQGGQPQHF
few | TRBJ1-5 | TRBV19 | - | TGTGCCAGTAGTCTGCGGTTCCCTCTTGGGAATCAGCCCCAGCATTTT | CASSLRFPLGNQPQHF
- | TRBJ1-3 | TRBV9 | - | TGTGCCAGCAGCCAACTAGATCTCTCTGGAAACACCATATATTTT | CASSQLDLSGNTIYF
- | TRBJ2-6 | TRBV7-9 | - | TGTGCCAGCAGGTCCCCGCAGGGGCTCCACTCTGGGGCCAACGTCCTGACTTTC | CASRSPQGLHSGANVLTF
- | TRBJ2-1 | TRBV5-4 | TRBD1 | TGTGCCAGCAGCTTGGCTCTGACAGGGAAGTTCTACAATGAGCAGTTCTTC | CASSLALTGKFYNEQFF
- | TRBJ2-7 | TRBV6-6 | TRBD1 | TGTGCCAGCAGTCGACAGGGACCATGGCCGGACAGCGAGCAGTACTTC | CASSRQGPWPDSEQYF
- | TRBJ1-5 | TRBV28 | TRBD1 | TGTGCCAGCAGTTGGGGACAGGGGCAGCCCCAGCATTTT | CASSWGQGQPQHF
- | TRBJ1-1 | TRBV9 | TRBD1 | TGTGCCAGCAGCGTAGGAGTAACAGGGGCCCATAACACTGAAGCTTTCTTT | CASSVGVTGAHNTEAFF
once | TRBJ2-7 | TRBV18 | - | TGTGCCAGCTCACCCCCGTCCCCAAGCCGATACGAGCAGTACTTC | CASSPPSPSRYEQYF
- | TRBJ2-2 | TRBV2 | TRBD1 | TGTGCCAGCAGTGAACTTGGACAGGGGTTGGGCGGGGAGCTGTTTTTT | CASSELGQGLGGELFF
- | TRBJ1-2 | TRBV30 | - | TGTGCCTGGAAGGACGGACTCTATGGCTACACCTTC | CAWKDGLYGYTF
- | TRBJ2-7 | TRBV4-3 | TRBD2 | TGCGCCAGCAGCCAAGACGCTAGCGGGAGTTTCTACGAGCAGTACTTC | CASSQDASGSFYEQYF
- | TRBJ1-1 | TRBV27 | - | TGTGCCAGCAGTTCGAAACCCCAGGGAAACACTGAAGCTTTCTTT | CASSSKPQGNTEAFF
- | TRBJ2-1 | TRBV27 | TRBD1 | TGTGCCAGCAGTTTACAGGGGGACTCCTACAATGAGCAGTTCTTC | CASSLQGDSYNEQFF
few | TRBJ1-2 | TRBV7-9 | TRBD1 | TGTGCCAGCAGCTTAAACGGACAGGGACATGGCTACACCTTC | CASSLNGQGHGYTF
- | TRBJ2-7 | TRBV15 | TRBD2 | TGTGCCACCAGCAGGTCCTGGACTAGCGGGGCCAGCTCCTACGAGCAGTACTTC | CATSRSWTSGASSYEQYF
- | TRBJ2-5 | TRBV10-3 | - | TGTGCCATCAGTGAGTCGGCTGAGACCCAGTACTTC | CAISESAETQYF
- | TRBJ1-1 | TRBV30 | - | TGTGCCTGGAGTGTTAGCGAGAGGACTGAAGCTTTCTTT | CAWSVSERTEAFF
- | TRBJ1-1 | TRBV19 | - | TGTGCCAGCGGGAACAGAGGAGTTGAAGCTTTCTTT | CASGNRGVEAFF
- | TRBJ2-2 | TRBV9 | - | TGTGCCAGCAGCGTTCTAGATACAGGGACGAACACCGGGGAGCTGTTTTTT | CASSVLDTGTNTGELFF
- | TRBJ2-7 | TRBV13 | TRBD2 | TGTGCCAGCAGCTCTCGACTAGCGGGAGTGAGCGAGCAGTACTTC | CASSSRLAGVSEQYF
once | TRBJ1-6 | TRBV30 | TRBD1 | TGTGCCTGGAGTCCCGGGACAGGGGCCTCACCCCTCCACTTT | CAWSPGTGASPLHF
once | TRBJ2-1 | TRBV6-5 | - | TGTGCCAGCAGTTCAGGACTGGAAAACAATGAGCAGTTCTTC | CASSSGLENNEQFF
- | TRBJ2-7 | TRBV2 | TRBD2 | TGTGCCACCAAGCGGGAGCCCTACGAGCAGTACTTC | CATKREPYEQYF
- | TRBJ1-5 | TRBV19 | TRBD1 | TGTGCCAGTAGTATAGATGGACAGGGGTGGCAGCCCCAGCATTTT | CASSIDGQGWQPQHF
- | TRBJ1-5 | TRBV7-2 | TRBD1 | TGTGCCAGCAGCTTAGGGGGGACAGAAAGCTCGACCCAGCATTTT | CASSLGGTESSTQHF
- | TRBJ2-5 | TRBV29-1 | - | TGCAGCGTTAGACACTCACAAGAGACCCAGTACTTC | CSVRHSQETQYF
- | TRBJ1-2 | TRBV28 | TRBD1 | TGTGCCAGCGGAACCCTCGGGACAGCTTATGGCTACACCTTC | CASGTLGTAYGYTF
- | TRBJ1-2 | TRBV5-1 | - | TGCGCCACCGTTATCAGACCGACAGGCGGCCATGGCCACACCTTC | CATVIRPTGGHGHTF
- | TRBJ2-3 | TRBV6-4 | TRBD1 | TGTGCCAGCAGTGACCAGGGGGCTAATACGCAGTATTTT | CASSDQGANTQYF
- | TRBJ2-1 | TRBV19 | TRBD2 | TGTGCCAGTAGTATAGTCGGGCGGGGGGGTCGCAATGAGCAGTTCTTC | CASSIVGRGGRNEQFF
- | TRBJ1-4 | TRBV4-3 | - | TGCGCCAGCAGCCAAGAAATATGGGGCGGAAAACTGTTTTTT | CASSQEIWGGKLFF
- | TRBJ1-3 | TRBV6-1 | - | TGTGCCAGCACTGGGGGGGTCTCTGGAAACACCATATATTTT | CASTGGVSGNTIYF
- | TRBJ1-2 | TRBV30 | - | TGTGCCTGGGGGGGGGCGGCCTATGGCTACACCTTC | CAWGGAAYGYTF
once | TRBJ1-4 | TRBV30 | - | TGTGCCTGGAGTGTAGCGGTACTAGGCAATGAAAAACTGTTTTTT | CAWSVAVLGNEKLFF